This TCR beta chain was identified during a study of blood T cells in healthy people across ages. Findings of the study overall: The CMV status of each donor remained undetermined, and this could have confounded shifts in expanded clonotypes.

The V gene lost 3 bases and the J gene lost 2 bases, with 11 bases spanning the gap. The CDR3 covers 15 residues. Regarding this clonotype: Its target is not known.

A J-beta primer mix and a sample-barcoded 5' primer were used in a second PCR of about 7 to 12 cycles. TCRdb fed the 5' RACE reads into MiXCR, producing one record per CDR3 protein. The data show about 1.8 million distinct CDR3 sequences, around half seen once. The study isolated at least 6.5 million PBMCs from each sample. The receptor's source is a middle-aged woman in good health. The chain employs TRBV12-3 or TRBV12-4 and TRBJ1-3; D might be TRBD1 (5 bases). The sequenced material came from blood. This chain's CDR3 is CASSLGDVPGNTIYF. DNA of the CDR3: TGTGCCAGCAGTTTGGGGGACGTACCTGGAAACACCATATATTTT.